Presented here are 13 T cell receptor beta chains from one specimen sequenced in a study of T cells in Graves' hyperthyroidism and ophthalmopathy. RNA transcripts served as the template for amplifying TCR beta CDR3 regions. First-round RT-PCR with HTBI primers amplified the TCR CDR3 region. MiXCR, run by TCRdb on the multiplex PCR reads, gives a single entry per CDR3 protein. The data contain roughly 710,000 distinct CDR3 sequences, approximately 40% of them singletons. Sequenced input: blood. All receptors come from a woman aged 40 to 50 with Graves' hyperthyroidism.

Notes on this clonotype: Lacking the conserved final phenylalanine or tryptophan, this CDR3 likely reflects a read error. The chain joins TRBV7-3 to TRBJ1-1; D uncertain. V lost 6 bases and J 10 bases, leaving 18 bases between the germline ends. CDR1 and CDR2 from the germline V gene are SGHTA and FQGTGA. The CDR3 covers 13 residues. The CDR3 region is CASSLAGRDPAFL. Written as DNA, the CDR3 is TGTGCCAGCAGTTTAGCAGGAAGGGATCCAGCTTTCCTT.

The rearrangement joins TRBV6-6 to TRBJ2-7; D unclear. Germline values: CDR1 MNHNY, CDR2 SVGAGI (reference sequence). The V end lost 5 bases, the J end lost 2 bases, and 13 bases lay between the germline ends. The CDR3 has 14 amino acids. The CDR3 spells CASSGEGKPYEQYF. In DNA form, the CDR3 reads TGTGCCAGCAGTGGGGAAGGTAAACCCTACGAGCAGTACTTC.

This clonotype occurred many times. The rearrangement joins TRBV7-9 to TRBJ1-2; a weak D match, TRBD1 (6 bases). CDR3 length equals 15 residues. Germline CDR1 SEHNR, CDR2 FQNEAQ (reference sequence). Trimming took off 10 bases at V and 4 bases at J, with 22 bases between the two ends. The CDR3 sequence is CATSRQEYSLYGYTF. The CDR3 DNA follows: TGTGCCACCTCACGACAGGAATACTCCCTCTATGGCTACACCTTC. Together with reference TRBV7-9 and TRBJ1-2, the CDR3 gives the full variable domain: DTGVSQNPRHKITKRGQNVTFRCDPISEHNRLYWYRQTLGQGPEFLTYFQNEAQLEKSRLLSDRFSAERPKGSFSTLEIQRTEQGDSAMYLCATSRQEYSLYGYTFGSGTRLTVV.

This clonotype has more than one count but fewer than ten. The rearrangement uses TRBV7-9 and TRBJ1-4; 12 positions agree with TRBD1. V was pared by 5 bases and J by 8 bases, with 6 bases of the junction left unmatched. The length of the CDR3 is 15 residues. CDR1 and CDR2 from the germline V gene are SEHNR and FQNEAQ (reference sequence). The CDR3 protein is CASSAGTGGREKLFF. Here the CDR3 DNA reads TGTGCCAGCAGCGCCGGGACAGGGGGCAGGGAAAAACTGTTTTTT.

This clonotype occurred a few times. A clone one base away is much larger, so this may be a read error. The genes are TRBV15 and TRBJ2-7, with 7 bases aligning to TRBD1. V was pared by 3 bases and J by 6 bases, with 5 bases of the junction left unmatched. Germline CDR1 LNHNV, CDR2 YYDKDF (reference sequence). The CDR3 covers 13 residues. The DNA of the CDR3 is TGTGCCACCAGCAGGGACAGGTTCGTCGAGCAGTACTTC. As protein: CATSRDRFVEQYF.

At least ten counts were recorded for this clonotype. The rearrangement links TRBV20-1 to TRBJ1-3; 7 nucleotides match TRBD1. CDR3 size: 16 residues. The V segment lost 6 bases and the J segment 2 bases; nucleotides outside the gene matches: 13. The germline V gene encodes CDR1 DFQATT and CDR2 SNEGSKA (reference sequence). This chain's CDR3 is CSALTTGRSAGNTIYF. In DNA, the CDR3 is TGCAGTGCCTTGACGACAGGGCGGTCTGCTGGAAACACCATATATTTT.

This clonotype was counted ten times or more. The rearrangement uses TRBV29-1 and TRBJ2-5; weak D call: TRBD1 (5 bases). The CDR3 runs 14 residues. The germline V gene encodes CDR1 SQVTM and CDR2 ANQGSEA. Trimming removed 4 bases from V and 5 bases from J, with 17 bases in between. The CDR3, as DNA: TGCAGCGTTGCCCGGACAACTGGGTGGGAGACCCAGTACTTC. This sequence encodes CSVARTTGWETQYF.

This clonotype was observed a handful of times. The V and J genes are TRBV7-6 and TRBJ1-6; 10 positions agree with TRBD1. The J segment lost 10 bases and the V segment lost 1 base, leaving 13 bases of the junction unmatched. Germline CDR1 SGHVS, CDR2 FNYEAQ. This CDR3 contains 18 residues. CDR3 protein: CASSLGVFGGTGESPLHF. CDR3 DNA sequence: TGTGCCAGCAGCTTAGGCGTATTCGGGGGGACAGGGGAATCACCCCTCCACTTT.

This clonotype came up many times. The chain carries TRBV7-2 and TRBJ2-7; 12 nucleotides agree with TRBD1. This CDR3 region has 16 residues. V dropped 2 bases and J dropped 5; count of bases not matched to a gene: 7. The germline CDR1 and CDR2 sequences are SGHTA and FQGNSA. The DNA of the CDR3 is TGTGCCAGCAGCTTAAGGGGACAGGGGGCGAGCCACGAGCAGTACTTC. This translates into CASSLRGQGASHEQYF.

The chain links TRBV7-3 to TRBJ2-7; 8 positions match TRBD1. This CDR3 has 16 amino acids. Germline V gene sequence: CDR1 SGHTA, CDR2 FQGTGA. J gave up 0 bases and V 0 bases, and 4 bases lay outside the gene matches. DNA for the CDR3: TGTGCCAGCAGCTTAACAGGACAGGGAGTCTCCTACGAGCAGTACTTC. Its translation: CASSLTGQGVSYEQYF.

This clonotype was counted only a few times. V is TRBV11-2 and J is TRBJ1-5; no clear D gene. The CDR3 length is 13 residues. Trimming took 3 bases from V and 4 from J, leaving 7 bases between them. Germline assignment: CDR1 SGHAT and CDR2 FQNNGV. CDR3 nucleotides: TGTGCCAGCAGCTTTCAGGAGAATCAGCCCCAGCATTTT. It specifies CASSFQENQPQHF.

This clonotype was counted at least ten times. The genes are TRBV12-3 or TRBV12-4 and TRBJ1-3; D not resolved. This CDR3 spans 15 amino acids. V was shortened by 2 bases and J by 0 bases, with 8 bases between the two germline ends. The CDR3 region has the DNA TGTGCCAGCAGTTTAATTTCAGGCTCTGGAAACACCATATATTTT. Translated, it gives CASSLISGSGNTIYF.

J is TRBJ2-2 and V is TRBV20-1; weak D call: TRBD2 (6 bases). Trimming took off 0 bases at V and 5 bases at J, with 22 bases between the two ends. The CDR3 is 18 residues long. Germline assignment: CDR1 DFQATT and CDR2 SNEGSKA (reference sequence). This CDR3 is CSAREVPGLQVDTGELFF. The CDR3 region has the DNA TGCAGTGCTAGAGAAGTACCGGGACTCCAAGTAGATACCGGGGAGCTGTTTTTT.